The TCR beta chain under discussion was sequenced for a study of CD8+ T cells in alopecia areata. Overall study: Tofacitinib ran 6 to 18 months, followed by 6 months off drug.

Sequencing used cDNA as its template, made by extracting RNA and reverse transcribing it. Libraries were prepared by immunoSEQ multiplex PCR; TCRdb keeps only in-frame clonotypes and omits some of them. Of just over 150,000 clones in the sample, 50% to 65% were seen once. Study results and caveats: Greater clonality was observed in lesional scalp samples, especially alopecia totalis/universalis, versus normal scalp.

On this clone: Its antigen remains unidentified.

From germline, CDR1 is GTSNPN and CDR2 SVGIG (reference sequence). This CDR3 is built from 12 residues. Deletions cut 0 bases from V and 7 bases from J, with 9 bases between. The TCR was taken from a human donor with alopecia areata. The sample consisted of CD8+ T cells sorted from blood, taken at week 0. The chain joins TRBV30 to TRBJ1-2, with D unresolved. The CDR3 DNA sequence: TGTGCCTGGAGTGTAGCCCTGATTGGCTACACCTTC. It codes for CAWSVALIGYTF.